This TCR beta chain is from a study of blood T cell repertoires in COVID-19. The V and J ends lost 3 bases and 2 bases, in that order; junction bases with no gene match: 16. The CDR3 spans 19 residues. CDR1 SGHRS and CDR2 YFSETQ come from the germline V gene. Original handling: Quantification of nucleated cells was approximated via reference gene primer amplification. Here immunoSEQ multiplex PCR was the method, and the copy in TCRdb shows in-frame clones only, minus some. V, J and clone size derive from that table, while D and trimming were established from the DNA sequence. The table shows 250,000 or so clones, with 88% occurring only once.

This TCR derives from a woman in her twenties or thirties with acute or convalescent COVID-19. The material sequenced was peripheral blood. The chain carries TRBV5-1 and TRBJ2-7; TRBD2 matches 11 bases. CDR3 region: CASSYRTSGRSTGPYEQYF. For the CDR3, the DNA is TGCGCCAGCAGCTATCGAACTAGCGGGAGAAGCACGGGCCCCTACGAGCAGTACTTC. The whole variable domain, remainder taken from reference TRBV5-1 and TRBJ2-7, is KAGVTQTPRYLIKTRGQQVTLSCSPISGHRSVSWYQQTPGQGLQFLFEYFSETQRNKGNFPGRFSGRQFSNSRSEMNVSTLELGDSALYLCASSYRTSGRSTGPYEQYFGPGTRLTVT.